The 32 T cell receptor beta chains below all came from one sample that was sequenced in a study of CD8 T cells in Susac syndrome. An amount of RNA that ranged from roughly 0.5 to 1 ug was reverse transcribed with random hexamers. Via MiXCR, TCRdb re-called the immunoSEQ multiplex PCR reads, giving one row per CDR3 protein. Here the sample spans 250,000 to 350,000 distinct CDR3 sequences, 80% to 90% being singletons. Sequenced material: CD8+ T cells from PBMCs. The receptors stem from a human donor with multiple sclerosis.

V and J are TRBV3-1 and TRBJ2-3; 11 bases align to TRBD2. V lost 6 bases and J lost 6; bases outside the gene matches: 11. This CDR3 contains 16 residues. Per germline, CDR1 LGHDT and CDR2 YNNKEL (reference sequence). This CDR3 reads CASSPYLAGGYDTQYF. The CDR3 coding sequence is TGTGCCAGCAGTCCGTATTTAGCGGGAGGGTATGATACGCAGTATTTT.

V and J are TRBV2 and TRBJ2-1, with D perhaps TRBD2 (5 bases). The CDR3 covers 13 residues. The V and J ends lost 3 bases and 9 bases respectively, with 12 bases between them. CDR1 and CDR2 (germline): SNHLY, FYNNEI. The CDR3 bases are TGTGCCAGCAGTGATGCCAGGAGGACTGAGCAGTTCTTC. It translates to CASSDARRTEQFF.

This clonotype came up once. The rearrangement links TRBV30 to TRBJ2-7, with a possible D match to TRBD2 (6 bases). Trimming took 2 bases from V and 2 from J, leaving 13 bases between them. The germline V gene encodes CDR1 GTSNPN and CDR2 SVGIG (reference sequence). The CDR3 sequence is 14 residues long. The CDR3: CAWSLGGGAYEQYF. CDR3 bases: TGTGCCTGGAGTCTTGGGGGAGGCGCCTACGAGCAGTACTTC.

This clonotype was seen a handful of times. In nucleotides, the CDR3 is TGTGCCAGCAGCCCTATAAGGAGGGAACCAACGAACACCGGGGAGCTGTTTTTT. Protein sequence: CASSPIRREPTNTGELFF. The chain couples TRBV5-6 to TRBJ2-2, with TRBD2 as a possible D gene (6 bases). Trimming cost V 4 bases and J 0 bases, with 19 bases left between them. CDR3 length: 18 amino acids. Germline CDR1 is SGHDT and CDR2 is YYEEEE.

The V call is TRBV3-1, the J call TRBJ2-1; D possibly uses TRBD1 or TRBD2 (5 bases each). V lost 3 bases and J 3 bases, leaving 12 bases between the germline ends. The CDR3 covers 15 residues. The V gene's germline CDR1 is LGHDT and CDR2 YNNKEL (reference sequence). CDR3 DNA sequence: TGTGCCAGCAGCCAGGGGGACCGCTACTACAATGAGCAGTTCTTC. It translates to CASSQGDRYYNEQFF.

The chain employs TRBV5-6 and TRBJ2-1; 9 bases fit TRBD2. V was clipped by 4 bases and J by 7 bases; unmatched bases: 9. The CDR3 extends over 15 amino acids. The germline CDR1 and CDR2 sequences are SGHDT and YYEEEE. CDR3 sequence: CASSPGTSPGNEQFF. The CDR3 bases are TGTGCCAGCAGCCCCGGGACTAGCCCCGGGAATGAGCAGTTCTTC.

The chain carries TRBV20-1 and TRBJ2-1, with unresolved D. V shed 3 bases and J shed 4 bases, with 13 bases lying between them. CDR1 is DFQATT and CDR2 is SNEGSKA in the germline V gene (reference sequence). The CDR3 extends over 14 amino acids. In nucleotides, the CDR3 is TGCAGTGCTAGGTCGGCGGATAATTACAATGAGCAGTTCTTC. Its translation is CSARSADNYNEQFF.

The V call is TRBV20-1, the J call TRBJ2-1; 14 bases line up with TRBD2. The germline CDR1 and CDR2 sequences are DFQATT and SNEGSKA (reference sequence). The CDR3 loop spans 19 amino acids. V lost 6 bases, J lost 8 bases, and 21 bases stayed unmatched. The chain's CDR3 is CSADTNSGLAGGFGDEQFF. DNA for the CDR3: TGCAGTGCCGATACAAACTCAGGACTAGCGGGAGGCTTTGGGGATGAGCAGTTCTTC.

The CDR3 coding sequence is TGTGCCAGCACACGTCGGGGACAGGCGAAAGAGACCCAGTACTTC. Protein: CASTRRGQAKETQYF. The chain joins TRBV7-9 to TRBJ2-5, with 8 bases aligning to TRBD1. This CDR3 has 15 residues. Unmatched junction bases numbered 10, after V lost 7 bases and J lost 3 bases. Germline V lookup: CDR1 SEHNR, CDR2 FQNEAQ (reference sequence).

The CDR3 spells CSASDGWETQYF. The CDR3 coding sequence is TGCAGTGCTAGTGACGGGTGGGAGACCCAGTACTTC. This chain connects TRBV20-1 to TRBJ2-5; D remains unclear. CDR3 length: 12 residues. From germline, CDR1 is DFQATT and CDR2 SNEGSKA (reference sequence). V was shortened by 3 bases and J by 5 bases, with 10 bases between the two germline ends.

This clonotype was observed a few times. The J gene is TRBJ2-7, the V gene TRBV19; tentatively, D is TRBD1 (5 bases). The germline CDR1 and CDR2 sequences are LNHDA and SQIVND (reference sequence). This CDR3 is built from 14 residues. The V end lost 4 bases, the J end lost 1 base, and 11 bases lay between the germline ends. In DNA form, the CDR3 reads TGTGCCAGTAGTAATCGGGCAGGGTCCTACGAGCAGTACTTC. Residues: CASSNRAGSYEQYF. Looking up the rest from reference TRBV19 and TRBJ2-7 gives the full variable domain: DGGITQSPKYLFRKEGQNVTLSCEQNLNHDAMYWYRQDPGQGLRLIYYSQIVNDFQKGDIAEGYSVSREKKESFPLTVTSAQKNPTAFYLCASSNRAGSYEQYFGPGTRLTVT.

The chain has TRBV9 and TRBJ2-1; D might be TRBD2 (6 bases). V was shortened by 7 bases and J by 8 bases, with 10 bases between the two germline ends. The CDR3 is 11 residues long. CDR1 SGDLS and CDR2 YYNGEE come from the germline V gene. The CDR3 DNA reads TGTGCCAGCGGGGGAGGCCATGAGCAGTTCTTC. Translated: CASGGGHEQFF.

The V gene is TRBV19, the J gene TRBJ1-1; no clear D gene. Germline CDR1 LNHDA, CDR2 SQIVND (reference sequence). Trimming shortened V by 0 bases and J by 5 bases, and 7 bases separated the two germline ends. The CDR3 loop spans 13 amino acids. The DNA of the CDR3 is TGTGCCAGTAGTATAGATCTGGAGACTGAAGCTTTCTTT. It specifies CASSIDLETEAFF. The variable domain in full, completed from reference TRBV19 and TRBJ1-1, reads DGGITQSPKYLFRKEGQNVTLSCEQNLNHDAMYWYRQDPGQGLRLIYYSQIVNDFQKGDIAEGYSVSREKKESFPLTVTSAQKNPTAFYLCASSIDLETEAFFGQGTRLTVV.

The CDR3 sequence: CASSLSGTSGDTQYF. CDR3 DNA: TGTGCCAGCAGCTTAAGCGGGACTAGCGGAGATACGCAGTATTTT. The rearrangement joins TRBV7-3 to TRBJ2-3; 11 bases line up with TRBD2. This CDR3 is built from 15 residues. Trimming cost V 1 base and J 5 bases; bases outside gene matches: 2. The germline V gene encodes CDR1 SGHTA and CDR2 FQGTGA.

The V gene is TRBV27, the J gene TRBJ1-5; possibly TRBD1 for D (5 bases). Germline CDR1 is MNHEY and CDR2 is SMNVEV (reference sequence). The V gene lost 6 bases and the J gene lost 7 bases, with 13 bases spanning the gap. This CDR3 comprises 13 residues. DNA of the CDR3: TGTGCCAGCAGGGGGGGGTCGCACCAGCCCCAGCATTTT. This gives the protein CASRGGSHQPQHF.

This chain uses TRBV28 with TRBJ2-7; D may be TRBD1 or TRBD2 (6 bases each). CDR1 MDHEN and CDR2 SYDVKM come from the germline V gene. The ends were cut back, 2 bases at V and 1 base at J, with 12 bases in the middle. CDR3 length: 15 residues. The CDR3, as DNA: TGTGCCAGCAGTTTAACCGGGGGCGGGTCCTACGAGCAGTACTTC. Its translation is CASSLTGGGSYEQYF.

V and J are TRBV27 and TRBJ2-7; TRBD1 is a possible D gene (6 bases). V was trimmed by 0 bases and J by 3 bases, leaving 12 bases between them. Germline assignment: CDR1 MNHEY and CDR2 SMNVEV (reference sequence). This CDR3 has 15 residues. The CDR3 DNA follows: TGTGCCAGCAGTTTATCGTTCAGGGGAGACTACGAGCAGTACTTC. It translates to CASSLSFRGDYEQYF.

The rearrangement links TRBV28 to TRBJ1-3; D is ambiguous. The CDR3 consists of 13 residues. V was trimmed by 2 bases and J by 4 bases, leaving 6 bases between them. The V gene's germline CDR1 is MDHEN and CDR2 SYDVKM. The CDR3 region has the DNA TGTGCCAGCAGTTTACGTGGAGGAAACACCATATATTTT. Translated, it gives CASSLRGGNTIYF. Full variable domain (outside the CDR3, taken from reference TRBV28 and TRBJ1-3): DVKVTQSSRYLVKRTGEKVFLECVQDMDHENMFWYRQDPGLGLRLIYFSYDVKMKEKGDIPEGYSVSREKKERFSLILESASTNQTSMYLCASSLRGGNTIYFGEGSWLTVV.

Only one count was recorded for this clonotype. The rearrangement links TRBV13 to TRBJ2-5; 9 bases are shared with TRBD2. The CDR3 consists of 16 residues. V lost 2 bases and J lost 5; bases outside the gene matches: 9. In germline, CDR1 is PRHDT, CDR2 FYEKMQ (reference sequence). In nucleotides, the CDR3 is TGTGCCAGCAGCTTATTCGGCGGGAGGGCACAGGAGACCCAGTACTTC. Its translation: CASSLFGGRAQETQYF.

V usage is TRBV28 and J usage is TRBJ2-7, with 10 bases fitting TRBD2. Germline V gives CDR1 MDHEN, CDR2 SYDVKM. The length of the CDR3 is 18 residues. Unmatched junction bases numbered 14, after V lost 4 bases and J lost 2 bases. CDR3 in amino acids: CASSSSGRGTRVTYEQYF. CDR3 nucleotides: TGTGCCAGCAGTTCTAGCGGGAGAGGGACCCGGGTCACCTACGAGCAGTACTTC.

This chain joins TRBV6-5 and TRBJ2-7, with 7 bases that match TRBD2. The CDR3 is made up of 14 amino acids. The V gene's germline CDR1 is MNHEY and CDR2 SVGAGI. J gave up 0 bases and V 5 bases, and 4 bases lay outside the gene matches. In nucleotides, the CDR3 is TGTGCCAGCAGTGGACCGGGAGGCTCCTACGAGCAGTACTTC. Translating gives CASSGPGGSYEQYF.

The CDR3, as DNA: TGTGCCAGCAGCATCGGGGGAGATGGCTACACCTTC. As protein: CASSIGGDGYTF. The rearrangement links TRBV13 to TRBJ1-2, with D perhaps TRBD1 (5 bases). The CDR3 consists of 12 residues. Germline V gives CDR1 PRHDT, CDR2 FYEKMQ (reference sequence). Trimming took off 5 bases at V and 6 bases at J, with 10 bases between the two ends.

The genes are TRBV28 and TRBJ2-7, with D perhaps TRBD2 (5 bases). This CDR3 spans 16 amino acids. Germline V gives CDR1 MDHEN, CDR2 SYDVKM. Trimming took 5 bases from V and 2 from J, leaving 19 bases between them. The CDR3 coding sequence is TGTGCCAGCAGTCCCGTCCCCGCAGCGGAGGCCTACGAGCAGTACTTC. Translated, it gives CASSPVPAAEAYEQYF.

In its sample, this clonotype was seen a few times. The germline gene is not matched at one end of the junction; a read error may be the cause. This rearrangement joins TRBV7-7 to TRBJ1-5, with D unresolved. Germline V gives CDR1 SSHAT, CDR2 FNYEAQ (reference sequence). This CDR3 has 13 amino acids. The CDR3 reads CASSPLDNQPQHF. The DNA for the CDR3 is TGTGCTAGCAGCCCCCTGGACAATCAGCCCCAGCATTTT.

The chain joins TRBV4-2 to TRBJ2-7, with D possibly being TRBD2 (6 bases). CDR3 length: 16 amino acids. Germline assignment: CDR1 LGHNA and CDR2 YNFKEQ. The germline V and J ends were trimmed by 5 bases and 3 bases, with 20 bases remaining between them. Written as DNA, the CDR3 is TGTGCCAGCAGCACACAGTACGGGAGTGGGGACTACGAGCAGTACTTC. Translation: CASSTQYGSGDYEQYF.

The CDR3: CASSDSGSILDEQFF. The CDR3 coding sequence is TGTGCCAGCAGCGATAGCGGGAGTATCTTGGATGAGCAGTTCTTC. The chain is built from TRBV14 and TRBJ2-1; 9 positions match TRBD2. The J segment lost 8 bases and the V segment lost 5 bases, leaving 10 bases of the junction unmatched. This CDR3 has 15 amino acids. From germline, CDR1 is SGHDN and CDR2 FVKESK.

CDR3 sequence: CASSTGGSFYEQYF. The CDR3, as DNA: TGCGCCAGCAGTACGGGCGGATCCTTTTACGAGCAGTACTTC. The chain joins TRBV5-1 to TRBJ2-7; unclear D gene. This CDR3 is 14 amino acids long. The V and J ends lost 5 bases and 4 bases respectively, with 16 bases between them. CDR1 SGHRS and CDR2 YFSETQ come from the germline V gene. Together with reference TRBV5-1 and TRBJ2-7, the CDR3 gives the full variable domain: KAGVTQTPRYLIKTRGQQVTLSCSPISGHRSVSWYQQTPGQGLQFLFEYFSETQRNKGNFPGRFSGRQFSNSRSEMNVSTLELGDSALYLCASSTGGSFYEQYFGPGTRLTVT.

This clonotype occurred once. The gene calls are TRBV28 and TRBJ1-5, with TRBD1 identical over 9 bases. CDR1 is MDHEN and CDR2 is SYDVKM in the germline V gene. The CDR3 is 16 residues long. The trim removed 8 bases at V and 3 bases at J, leaving 11 bases unmatched. Here the CDR3 DNA reads TGTGCCAGCTATTCAAACCGGGACAGGGACAATCAGCCCCAGCATTTT. Encoded protein: CASYSNRDRDNQPQHF.

The rearrangement uses TRBV28 and TRBJ2-3, with 8 positions matching TRBD2. The CDR3 runs 13 residues. Germline assignment: CDR1 MDHEN and CDR2 SYDVKM. Germline trimming cut 7 bases from V and 2 bases from J; bases unmatched to any gene: 2. The CDR3 DNA sequence: TGTGCCAGCACCGGGGGGGACACAGATACGCAGTATTTT. Translation gives CASTGGDTDTQYF.

DNA of the CDR3: TGTGCCAGCAGTTCCCGGGACAGGGGCGGCGAGCAGTACTTC. Protein product: CASSSRDRGGEQYF. The chain employs TRBV27 and TRBJ2-7; 10 nucleotides align to TRBD1. Germline trimming cut 4 bases from V and 6 bases from J; bases unmatched to any gene: 6. Germline lookup yields CDR1 MNHEY and CDR2 SMNVEV (reference sequence). The CDR3 runs 14 residues.

J is TRBJ2-7 and V is TRBV5-6; D remains unclear. The CDR3 is 15 amino acids. V lost 4 bases and J 2 bases, leaving 16 bases between the germline ends. CDR1 and CDR2 (germline): SGHDT, YYEEEE. CDR3 sequence reads: CASSPNWVATYEQYF. Here the CDR3 DNA reads TGTGCCAGCAGCCCGAATTGGGTCGCTACCTACGAGCAGTACTTC.

The chain couples TRBV6-5 to TRBJ2-3; D might be TRBD1 (6 bases). The CDR3 contains 15 residues. Germline CDR1 reads MNHEY; CDR2 reads SVGAGI. Trimming took off 2 bases at V and 3 bases at J, with 12 bases between the two ends. CDR3 sequence: CASSYGQYPTDTQYF. The CDR3 region has the DNA TGTGCCAGCAGTTACGGACAGTACCCTACAGATACGCAGTATTTT.